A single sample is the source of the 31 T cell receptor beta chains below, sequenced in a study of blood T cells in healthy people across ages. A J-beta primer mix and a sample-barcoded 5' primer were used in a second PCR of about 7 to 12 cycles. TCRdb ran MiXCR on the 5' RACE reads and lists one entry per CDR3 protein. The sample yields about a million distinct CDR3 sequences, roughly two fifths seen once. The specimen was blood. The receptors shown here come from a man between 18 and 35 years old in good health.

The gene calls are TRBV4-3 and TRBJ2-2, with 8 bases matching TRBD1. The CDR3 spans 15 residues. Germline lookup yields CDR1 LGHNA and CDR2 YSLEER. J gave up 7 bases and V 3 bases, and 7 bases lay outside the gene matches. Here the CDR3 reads CASSHADRGFGELFF. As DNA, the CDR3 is TGCGCCAGCAGCCATGCAGACAGGGGCTTCGGGGAGCTGTTTTTT.

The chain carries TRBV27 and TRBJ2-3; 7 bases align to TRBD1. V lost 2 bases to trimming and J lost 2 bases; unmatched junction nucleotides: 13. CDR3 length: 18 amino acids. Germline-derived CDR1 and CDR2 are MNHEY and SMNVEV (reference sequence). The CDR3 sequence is CASSLNRDSRMYTDTQYF. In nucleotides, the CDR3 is TGTGCCAGCAGTTTAAATAGGGACAGCCGGATGTACACAGATACGCAGTATTTT.

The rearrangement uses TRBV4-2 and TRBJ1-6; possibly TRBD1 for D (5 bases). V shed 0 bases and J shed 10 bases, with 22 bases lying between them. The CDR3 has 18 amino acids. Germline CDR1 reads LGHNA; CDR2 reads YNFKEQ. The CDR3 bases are TGTGCCAGCAGCCAAGATTCCCCGTGGGGCCGCGCAAGGTCACCCCTCCACTTT. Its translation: CASSQDSPWGRARSPLHF.

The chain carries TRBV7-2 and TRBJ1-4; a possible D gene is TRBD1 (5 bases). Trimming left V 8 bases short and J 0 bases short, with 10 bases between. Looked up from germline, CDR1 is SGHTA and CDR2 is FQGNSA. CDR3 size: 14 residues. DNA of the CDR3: TGTGCCAGCGCCCGGGGGTCAACTAATGAAAAACTGTTTTTT. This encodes CASARGSTNEKLFF.

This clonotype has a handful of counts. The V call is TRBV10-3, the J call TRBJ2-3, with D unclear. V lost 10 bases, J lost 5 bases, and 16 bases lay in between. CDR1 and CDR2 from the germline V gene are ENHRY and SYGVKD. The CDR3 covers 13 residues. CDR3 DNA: TGTGCCACGGAATCAGGCGGCGGAGATACGCAGTATTTT. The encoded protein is CATESGGGDTQYF.

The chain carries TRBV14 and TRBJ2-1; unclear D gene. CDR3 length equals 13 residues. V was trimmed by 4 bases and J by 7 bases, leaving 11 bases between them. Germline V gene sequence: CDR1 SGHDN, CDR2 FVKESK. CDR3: CASSLGPMNEQFF. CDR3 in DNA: TGTGCCAGCAGCCTTGGGCCGATGAATGAGCAGTTCTTC. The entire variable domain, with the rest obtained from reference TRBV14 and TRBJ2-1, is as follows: EAGVTQFPSHSVIEKGQTVTLRCDPISGHDNLYWYRRVMGKEIKFLLHFVKESKQDESGMPNNRFLAERTGGTYSTLKVQPAELEDSGVYFCASSLGPMNEQFFGPGTRLTVL.

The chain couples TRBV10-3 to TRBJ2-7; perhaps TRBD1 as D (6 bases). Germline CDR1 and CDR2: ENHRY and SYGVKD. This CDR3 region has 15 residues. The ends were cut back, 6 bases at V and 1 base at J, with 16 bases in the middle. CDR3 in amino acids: CAISPGQPSSYEQYF. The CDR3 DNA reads TGTGCCATCAGCCCCGGACAGCCTTCTTCCTACGAGCAGTACTTC.

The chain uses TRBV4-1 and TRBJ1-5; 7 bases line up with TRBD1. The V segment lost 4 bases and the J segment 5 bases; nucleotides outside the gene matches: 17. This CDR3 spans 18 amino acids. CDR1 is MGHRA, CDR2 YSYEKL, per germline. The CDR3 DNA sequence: TGCGCCAGCAGCCCCATGACCTTTGACAGGGTTCCGGATCAGCCCCAGCATTTT. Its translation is CASSPMTFDRVPDQPQHF.

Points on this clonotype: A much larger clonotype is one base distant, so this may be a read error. Here the CDR3 reads CASSKSWGANYNEQYF. The DNA of the CDR3 is TGTGCCAGCAGCAAGTCCTGGGGGGCTAACTACAATGAGCAGTACTTC. V is TRBV28 and J is TRBJ2-7, with D perhaps assigned TRBD1 or TRBD2 (6 bases each). The V end was cut by 6 bases, the J end by 7 bases, with 25 bases between. The CDR3 has 16 amino acids. The germline gives CDR1 MDHEN, CDR2 SYDVKM.

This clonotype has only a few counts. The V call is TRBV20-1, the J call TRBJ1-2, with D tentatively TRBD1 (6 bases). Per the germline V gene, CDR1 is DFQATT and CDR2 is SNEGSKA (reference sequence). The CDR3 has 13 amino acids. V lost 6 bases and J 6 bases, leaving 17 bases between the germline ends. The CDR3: CSAEGGELDGYTF. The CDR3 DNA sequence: TGCAGTGCAGAGGGGGGAGAGTTAGATGGCTACACCTTC.

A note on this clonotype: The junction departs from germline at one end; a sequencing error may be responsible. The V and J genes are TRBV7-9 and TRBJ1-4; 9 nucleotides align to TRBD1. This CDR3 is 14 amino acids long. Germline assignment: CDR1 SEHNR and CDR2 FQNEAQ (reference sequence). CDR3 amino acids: CASSSTGGNGKLFF. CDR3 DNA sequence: TGTGCCAGCAGCTCGACAGGGGGGAATGGAAAACTGTTTTTT.

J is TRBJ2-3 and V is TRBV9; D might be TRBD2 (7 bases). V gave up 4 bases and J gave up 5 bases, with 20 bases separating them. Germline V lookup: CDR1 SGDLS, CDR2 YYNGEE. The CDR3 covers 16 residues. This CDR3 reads CASSQQDGGQIDTQYF. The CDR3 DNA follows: TGTGCCAGCAGCCAGCAGGACGGGGGGCAGATAGATACGCAGTATTTT.

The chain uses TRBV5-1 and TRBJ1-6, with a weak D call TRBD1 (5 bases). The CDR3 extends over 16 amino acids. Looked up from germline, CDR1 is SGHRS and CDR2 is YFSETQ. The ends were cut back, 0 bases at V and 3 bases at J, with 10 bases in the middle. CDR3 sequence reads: CASSLEAGFYNSPLHF. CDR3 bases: TGCGCCAGCAGCTTGGAGGCAGGGTTCTATAATTCACCCCTCCACTTT.

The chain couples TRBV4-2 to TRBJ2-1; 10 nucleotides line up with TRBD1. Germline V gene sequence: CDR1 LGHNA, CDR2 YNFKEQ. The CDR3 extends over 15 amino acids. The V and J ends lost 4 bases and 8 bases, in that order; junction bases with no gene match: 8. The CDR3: CASSPRTGGWDEQFF. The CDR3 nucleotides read TGTGCCAGCAGCCCTCGGACAGGGGGTTGGGATGAGCAGTTCTTC.

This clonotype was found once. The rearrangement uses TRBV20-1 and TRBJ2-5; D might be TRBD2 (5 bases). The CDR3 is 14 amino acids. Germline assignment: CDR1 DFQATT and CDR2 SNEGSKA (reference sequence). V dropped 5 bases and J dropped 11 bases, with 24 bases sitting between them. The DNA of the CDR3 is TGCAGTGCTGGATCTGGGGAACTTGACGGGGAGCAGTACTTC. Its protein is CSAGSGELDGEQYF.

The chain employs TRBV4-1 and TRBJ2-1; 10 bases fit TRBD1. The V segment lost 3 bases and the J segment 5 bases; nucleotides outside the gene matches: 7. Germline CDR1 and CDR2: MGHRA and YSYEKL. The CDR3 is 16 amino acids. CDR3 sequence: CASSHLDRGLDNEQFF. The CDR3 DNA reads TGCGCCAGCAGCCACCTAGACAGGGGGCTCGACAATGAGCAGTTCTTC.

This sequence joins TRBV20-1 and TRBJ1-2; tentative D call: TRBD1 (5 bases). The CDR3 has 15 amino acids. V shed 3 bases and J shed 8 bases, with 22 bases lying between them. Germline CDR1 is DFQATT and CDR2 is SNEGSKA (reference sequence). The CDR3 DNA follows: TGCAGTGCTAGTCCCAATTTGAGGGACTCTCAGGGCTACACCTTC. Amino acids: CSASPNLRDSQGYTF.

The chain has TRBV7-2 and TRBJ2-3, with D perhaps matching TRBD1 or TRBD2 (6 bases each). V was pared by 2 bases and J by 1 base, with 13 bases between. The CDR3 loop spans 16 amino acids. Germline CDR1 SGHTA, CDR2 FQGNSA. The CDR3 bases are TGTGCCAGCAGCTTAAGGGGGGACTCACGCACAGATACGCAGTATTTT. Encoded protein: CASSLRGDSRTDTQYF. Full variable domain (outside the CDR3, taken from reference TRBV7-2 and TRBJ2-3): GAGVSQSPSNKVTEKGKDVELRCDPISGHTALYWYRQSLGQGLEFLIYFQGNSAPDKSGLPSDRFSAERTGGSVSTLTIQRTQQEDSAVYLCASSLRGDSRTDTQYFGPGTRLTVL.

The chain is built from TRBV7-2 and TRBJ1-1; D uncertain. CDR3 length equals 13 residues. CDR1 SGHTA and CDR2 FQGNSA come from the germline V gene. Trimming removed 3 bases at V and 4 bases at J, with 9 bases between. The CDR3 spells CASSLDYLTEAFF. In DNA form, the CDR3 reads TGTGCCAGCAGCTTGGATTACCTCACTGAAGCTTTCTTT.

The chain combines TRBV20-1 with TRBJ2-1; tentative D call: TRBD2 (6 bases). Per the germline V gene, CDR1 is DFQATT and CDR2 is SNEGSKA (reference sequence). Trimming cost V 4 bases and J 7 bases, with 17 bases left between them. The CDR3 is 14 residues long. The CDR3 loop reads CSATYPVEGNEQFF. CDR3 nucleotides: TGCAGTGCTACCTATCCGGTGGAGGGAAATGAGCAGTTCTTC.

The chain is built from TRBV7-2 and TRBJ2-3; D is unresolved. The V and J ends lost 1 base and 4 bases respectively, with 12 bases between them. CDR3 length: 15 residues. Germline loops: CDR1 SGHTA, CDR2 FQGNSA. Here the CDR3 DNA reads TGTGCCAGCAGCTTAGTGCGTTCTGGGGCAGATACGCAGTATTTT. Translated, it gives CASSLVRSGADTQYF.

Here the CDR3 reads CATTDQQEPPYEQYF. The CDR3 region has the DNA TGTGCCACGACGGACCAACAGGAGCCCCCCTACGAGCAGTACTTC. The chain has TRBV6-6 and TRBJ2-7, with a possible D match to TRBD1 (5 bases). Trimming removed 10 bases at V and 2 bases at J, with 21 bases between. The length of the CDR3 is 15 residues. CDR1 and CDR2 from the germline V gene are MNHNY and SVGAGI (reference sequence).

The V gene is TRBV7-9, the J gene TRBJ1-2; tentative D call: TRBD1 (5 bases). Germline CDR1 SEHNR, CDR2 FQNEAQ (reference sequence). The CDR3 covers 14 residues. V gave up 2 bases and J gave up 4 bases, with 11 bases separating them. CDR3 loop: CASSLIAGPYGYTF. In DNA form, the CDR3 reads TGTGCCAGCAGCTTAATTGCAGGGCCCTATGGCTACACCTTC.

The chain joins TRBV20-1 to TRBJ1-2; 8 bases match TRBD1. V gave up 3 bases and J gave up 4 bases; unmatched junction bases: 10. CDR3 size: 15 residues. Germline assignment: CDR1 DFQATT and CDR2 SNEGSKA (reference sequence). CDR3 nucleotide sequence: TGCAGTGCTAGCAGAGACGGACAGGGTACCTATGGCTACACCTTC. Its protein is CSASRDGQGTYGYTF.

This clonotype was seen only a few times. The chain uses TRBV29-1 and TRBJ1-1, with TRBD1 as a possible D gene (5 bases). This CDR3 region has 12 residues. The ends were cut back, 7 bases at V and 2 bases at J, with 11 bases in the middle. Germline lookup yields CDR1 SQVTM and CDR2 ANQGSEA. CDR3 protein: CSGSQVNTEAFF. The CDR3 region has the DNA TGCAGCGGTTCACAGGTTAACACTGAAGCTTTCTTT.

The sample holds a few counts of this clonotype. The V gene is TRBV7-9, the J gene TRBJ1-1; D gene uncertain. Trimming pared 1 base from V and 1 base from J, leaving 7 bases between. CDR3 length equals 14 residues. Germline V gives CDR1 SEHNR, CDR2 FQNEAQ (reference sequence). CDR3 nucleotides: TGTGCCAGCAGCTTAGAGGAGTCGAACACTGAAGCTTTCTTT. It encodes CASSLEESNTEAFF.

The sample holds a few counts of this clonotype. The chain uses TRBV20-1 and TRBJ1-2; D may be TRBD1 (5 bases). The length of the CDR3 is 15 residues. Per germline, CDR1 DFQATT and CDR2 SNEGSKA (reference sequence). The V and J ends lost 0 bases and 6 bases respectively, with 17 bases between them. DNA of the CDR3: TGCAGTGCTAGAGAGAGAATTGGGGGAATGGATGGCTACACCTTC. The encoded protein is CSARERIGGMDGYTF.

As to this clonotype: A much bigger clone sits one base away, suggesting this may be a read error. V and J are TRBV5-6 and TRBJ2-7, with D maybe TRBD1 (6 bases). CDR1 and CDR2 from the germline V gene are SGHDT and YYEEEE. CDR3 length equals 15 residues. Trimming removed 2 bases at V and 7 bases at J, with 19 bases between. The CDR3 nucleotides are TGTGCCAGCAGCTTTGGACAGCTTGCTATCAATGAGCAGTACTTC. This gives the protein CASSFGQLAINEQYF.

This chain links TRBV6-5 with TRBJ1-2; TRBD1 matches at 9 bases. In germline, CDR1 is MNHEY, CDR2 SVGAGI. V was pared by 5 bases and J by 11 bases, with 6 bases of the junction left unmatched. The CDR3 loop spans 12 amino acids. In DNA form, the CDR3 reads TGTGCCAGCAGTCTTACAGGGGGCGCTTACACCTTC. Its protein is CASSLTGGAYTF.

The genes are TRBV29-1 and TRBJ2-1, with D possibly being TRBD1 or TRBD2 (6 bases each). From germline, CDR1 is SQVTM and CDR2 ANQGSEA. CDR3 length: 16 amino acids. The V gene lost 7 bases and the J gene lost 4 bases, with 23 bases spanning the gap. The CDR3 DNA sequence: TGCAGCGCCCCAAGGGGCTTGGGGGGCCTGTACAATGAGCAGTTCTTC. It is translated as CSAPRGLGGLYNEQFF.

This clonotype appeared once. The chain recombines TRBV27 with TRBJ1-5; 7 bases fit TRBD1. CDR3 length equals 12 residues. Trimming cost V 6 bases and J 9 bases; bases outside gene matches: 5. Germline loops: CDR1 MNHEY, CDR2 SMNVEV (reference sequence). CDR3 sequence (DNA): TGTGCCAGCAGAGAAAACAGGGGGCCCCAGCATTTT. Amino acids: CASRENRGPQHF.